This T cell receptor beta chain was found in a study of T cell responses to AZD1222 COVID-19 vaccine. TCRdb keeps only in-frame clones here, not all; method: immunoSEQ multiplex PCR. The sample has approximately 130,000 clones; approximately 91% are singletons. Second-dose recipients at about 4 or about 12 weeks were treated as one pooled group. This clone was picked up one time. The antigen is unknown. The CDR3 extends over 14 amino acids. Study-wide results and limits: Two doses of AZD1222 preceded a rise in Spike-specific TCR breadth and depth. Per reports, nearly half of all spike-specific TCRs target regions that are unmutated in variants.

This clonotype was obtained from an adult who received the AZD1222 COVID-19 vaccine. The chain joins TRBV12-2 to TRBJ1-5; the listed D gene, TRBD1, was not tested against the DNA. TRBV12-2 is described as a pseudogene. Source: peripheral blood, taken 28 days after the second AZD1222 dose. The CDR3 region is CASRRDSVNQPQHF. The DNA for the CDR3 is TGTGCAAGTCGCCGAGACAGTGTAAATCAGCCCCAGCATTTT.